The subject of this entry is one T cell receptor (beta chain). This receptor's antigen is unknown. No much larger clone is present one base from it, and per-base qualities are unavailable. This record comes from a study of T cell changes during pregnancy in multiple sclerosis (dated by TCRdb to between 2019 and 2020). Turning to the overall study: The study looked at changes in the T cell repertoire across pregnancy in women with multiple sclerosis.

Preparation of the library involved the immunoSEQ multiplex PCR assay. Drawn from immuneACCESS, this table holds only the in-frame rearrangements with V and J called that TCRdb kept. Clones are partly lost; checked studies trace under half to an unresolved V gene and leave the rest unexplained. In this sample the table shows some 20,000 clones, 80% to 90% of which occur a single time. Jointly, the top ten make up roughly 5.5% of the sample. The material sequenced was CD8+ T cells from peripheral blood mononuclear cells, taken after pregnancy. The sequence was obtained from a female donor in good health, enrolled as a control in a pregnancy study.

The DNA reads TGCGCCAGCAGCCAAGATCCGTCCTCTGGAAACACCATATATTTT. It is translated as CASSQDPSSGNTIYF. The chain links TRBV4-1 with TRBJ1-3, with no reliable assignment of the D segment. The germline V gene sets CDR1 to MGHRA and CDR2 to YSYEKL. A distance of 6 bases separates the germline ends of V and J, which lose 0 bases and 0 bases respectively. Its CDR3 holds 15 amino acids, cysteine through phenylalanine. This entry keeps only the CDR3 DNA: 45 bases, framed from base 1.